The 20 T cell receptor beta chains listed next were all sequenced from one sample in a study of Ad26.COV2.S vaccination and SARS-CoV-2 variants. Produced via immunoSEQ multiplex PCR; TCRdb's table is partial and in-frame only. The sample has 350,000 to 550,000 clones, roughly 89% seen once; the top ten hold 2.5% to 3%. The treatment denotes: approximately 18 received Ad26.COV2.S at low or high dose, single or two shots; 5 received placebo; per-sample allocation not given. Collection of samples fell on day 63 after the first vaccine or placebo injection. Sequenced material: peripheral blood, taken in a trial of Ad26.COV2.S vaccine versus placebo. These receptors came from a person between 18 and 65 years old who received the Ad26.COV2.S COVID-19 vaccine or a placebo.

The chain couples TRBV2 to TRBJ1-6; no reliable D call. V shed 9 bases and J shed 7 bases, with 19 bases lying between them. The germline V gene has CDR1 SNHLY and CDR2 FYNNEI. The CDR3 spans 15 residues. The CDR3: CARRETGLRNSPLHF. The CDR3 DNA is TGTGCCAGGCGCGAAACTGGGCTGCGGAATTCACCCCTCCACTTT.

The chain couples TRBV3-1 (or the pseudogene TRBV3-2) to TRBJ2-7; D is unresolved. V was trimmed by 8 bases and J by 2 bases, leaving 7 bases between them. There are 11 residues in the CDR3. Per germline, CDR1 LGHDT and CDR2 YNNKEL (reference sequence). The CDR3 here is CASPRAYEQYV. CDR3 nucleotides: TGTGCCAGCCCCAGAGCCTACGAGCAGTACGTC.

The chain combines TRBV19 with TRBJ2-5, with 9 bases that match TRBD2. V was pared by 3 bases and J by 0 bases, with 5 bases of the junction left unmatched. CDR3 length equals 16 residues. Looked up from germline, CDR1 is LNHDA and CDR2 is SQIVND (reference sequence). CDR3 sequence: CASSISLAGYQETQYF. CDR3 coding DNA: TGTGCCAGTAGTATTTCCCTAGCGGGGTACCAAGAGACCCAGTACTTC.

J is TRBJ1-1 and V is TRBV4-3; D gene uncertain. The V gene lost 4 bases and the J gene lost 1 base, with 7 bases spanning the gap. Germline CDR1 reads LGHNA; CDR2 reads YSLEER. This CDR3 is 13 amino acids long. The CDR3 nucleotides read TGCGCCAGCAGCCGTCGACCGAACACTGAAGCTTTCTTT. Translating gives CASSRRPNTEAFF.

This chain uses TRBV12-3 or TRBV12-4 with TRBJ2-7, with D perhaps TRBD1 (5 bases). Trimming removed 6 bases from V and 12 bases from J, with 18 bases in between. The CDR3 length is 12 residues. The CDR3 sequence: CASSPLSGALYF. The CDR3 DNA reads as TGTGCCAGCAGCCCCCTCAGTGGGGCTTTGTACTTC.

This chain uses TRBV4-3 with TRBJ2-3; 7 bases line up with TRBD1. The V gene's germline CDR1 is LGHNA and CDR2 YSLEER. This CDR3 has 16 amino acids. The V segment lost 4 bases and the J segment 5 bases; nucleotides outside the gene matches: 12. The CDR3 region is CASSPRLAGGGDTQYF. Written as DNA, the CDR3 is TGCGCCAGCAGCCCAAGATTGGCAGGGGGTGGAGATACGCAGTATTTT.

The rearrangement links TRBV7-2 to TRBJ1-2; D not resolved. CDR3 length: 14 amino acids. The ends were cut back, 1 base at V and 1 base at J, with 7 bases in the middle. Per the germline V gene, CDR1 is SGHTA and CDR2 is FQGNSA. The CDR3 region is CASSLVGFNYGYTF. CDR3 coding DNA: TGTGCCAGCAGCTTAGTGGGTTTTAACTATGGCTACACCTTC.

The gene calls are TRBV19 and TRBJ1-4, with D maybe TRBD1 (6 bases). This CDR3 contains 15 residues. The germline V and J ends were trimmed by 4 bases and 8 bases, with 17 bases remaining between them. The germline V gene has CDR1 LNHDA and CDR2 SQIVND (reference sequence). This CDR3 reads CASSRFRRQVEKLFF. The CDR3 coding sequence is TGTGCCAGTAGTAGATTTCGACGACAGGTCGAAAAACTGTTTTTT.

The chain has TRBV6-5 and TRBJ2-2, with a tentative D call TRBD1 (6 bases). Per germline, CDR1 MNHEY and CDR2 SVGAGI. Trimming stripped 5 bases from V and 2 bases from J, with 12 bases between. This CDR3 comprises 15 residues. CDR3 in DNA: TGTGCCAGCAGTCCCCGGGACACAAACACCGGGGAGCTGTTTTTT. Protein: CASSPRDTNTGELFF.

The chain uses TRBV19 and TRBJ1-5; D possibly corresponds to TRBD1 (5 bases). V was cut by 4 bases and J by 4 bases, with 20 bases left in between. The germline CDR1 and CDR2 sequences are LNHDA and SQIVND (reference sequence). The CDR3 is 17 residues long. CDR3 sequence reads: CASSNPARGRVNQPQHF. For the CDR3, the DNA is TGTGCCAGTAGTAACCCGGCGAGAGGCAGGGTAAATCAGCCCCAGCATTTT.

The chain employs TRBV12-5 and TRBJ1-2; D is undetermined. The germline CDR1 and CDR2 sequences are LGHNT and FRNRAP. This CDR3 is built from 15 residues. The ends were cut back, 0 bases at V and 0 bases at J, with 8 bases in the middle. The CDR3 loop is CASGLVGRSNYGYTF. The DNA of the CDR3 is TGTGCTAGTGGTTTGGTCGGCAGGTCTAACTATGGCTACACCTTC. Full variable domain (rest looked up from reference TRBV12-5 and TRBJ1-2): DARVTQTPRHKVTEMGQEVTMRCQPILGHNTVFWYRQTMMQGLELLAYFRNRAPLDDSGMPKDRFSAEMPDATLATLKIQPSEPRDSAVYFCASGLVGRSNYGYTFGSGTRLTVV.

V usage is TRBV2 and J usage is TRBJ1-5; no clear D. Germline lookup yields CDR1 SNHLY and CDR2 FYNNEI. This CDR3 comprises 14 residues. Between the trimmed V and J ends, which lost 3 bases and 6 bases, there was a span of 12 bases. CDR3 region: CASSDSHPGQPQHF. CDR3 in DNA: TGTGCCAGCAGTGACAGCCACCCCGGTCAGCCCCAGCATTTT.

The chain employs TRBV5-4 and TRBJ2-7; 9 bases are shared with TRBD2. After removal of 6 bases from V and 6 bases from J, the junction contained 10 bases not matched to a gene. This CDR3 contains 14 residues. Germline assignment: CDR1 SGHNT and CDR2 YYREEE (reference sequence). The CDR3 DNA reads as TGTGCCAGCACGAGCGGGGGGCCCTCTGGCGAGCAGTACTTC. It encodes CASTSGGPSGEQYF.

The CDR3, as DNA: TGTGCCAGCAGTTACCTTCCGGTTCAGCCCCAGCATTTT. This codes for CASSYLPVQPQHF. This chain connects TRBV6-2 or TRBV6-3 to TRBJ1-5, with D hard to call. There are 13 residues in the CDR3. Per germline, CDR1 MNHEY and CDR2 SVGEGT. V was pared by 2 bases and J by 6 bases, with 8 bases between.

This chain links TRBV12-3 or TRBV12-4 with TRBJ2-1, with D possibly being TRBD2 (5 bases). V gave up 1 base and J gave up 9 bases, with 7 bases separating them. This CDR3 contains 12 residues. CDR3 in amino acids: CASSLGGFEQFF. The CDR3 DNA follows: TGTGCCAGCAGTTTAGGAGGGTTTGAGCAGTTCTTC.

V is TRBV15 and J is TRBJ2-7, with 7 bases aligning to TRBD1. The length of the CDR3 is 14 residues. V shed 3 bases and J 0 bases; nucleotides not matched to a gene: 2. The germline V gene encodes CDR1 LNHNV and CDR2 YYDKDF (reference sequence). This chain's CDR3 is CATSRGQRSYEQYV. The CDR3 DNA reads as TGTGCCACCAGCAGGGGACAGCGCTCCTACGAGCAGTACGTC.

This chain uses TRBV5-1 with TRBJ2-3, with 11 bases that match TRBD2. The CDR3 consists of 16 residues. Germline V CDR1 and CDR2: SGHRS, YFSETQ. Germline trimming cut 4 bases from V and 3 bases from J; bases unmatched to any gene: 7. CDR3 nucleotide sequence: TGCGCCAGCAGCGCCGGGACTAGCGGTAGGACAGATACGCAGTATTTT. Translation gives CASSAGTSGRTDTQYF.

V and J are TRBV6-5 and TRBJ1-1; D not resolved. Between the trimmed V and J ends, which lost 6 bases and 1 base, there was a span of 9 bases. The CDR3 spans 13 residues. Germline CDR1 is MNHEY and CDR2 is SVGAGI. DNA for the CDR3: TGTGCCAGCAGAGGATTAACGAACACTGAAGCTTTCTTT. Its translation: CASRGLTNTEAFF.

In DNA form, the CDR3 reads TGTGCCAGCAGAGAACAGCCCCGGTGGCCCCAGCATTTT. Translating it yields CASREQPRWPQHF. The chain carries TRBV28 and TRBJ1-5, with no clear D. Germline V gene sequence: CDR1 MDHEN, CDR2 SYDVKM. The V end was cut by 6 bases, the J end by 9 bases, with 15 bases between. The CDR3 covers 13 residues.

V is TRBV18 and J is TRBJ2-1, with D possibly TRBD2 on 7 matching bases. This CDR3 has 19 residues. Germline CDR1 is KGHSH and CDR2 is LQKENI. Trimming shortened V by 5 bases and J by 2 bases, and 25 bases separated the two germline ends. CDR3 protein: CASSSFGGAGAPPYNEQFF. The CDR3 DNA reads TGTGCCAGCTCATCGTTCGGGGGCGCGGGGGCTCCCCCCTACAATGAGCAGTTCTTC.